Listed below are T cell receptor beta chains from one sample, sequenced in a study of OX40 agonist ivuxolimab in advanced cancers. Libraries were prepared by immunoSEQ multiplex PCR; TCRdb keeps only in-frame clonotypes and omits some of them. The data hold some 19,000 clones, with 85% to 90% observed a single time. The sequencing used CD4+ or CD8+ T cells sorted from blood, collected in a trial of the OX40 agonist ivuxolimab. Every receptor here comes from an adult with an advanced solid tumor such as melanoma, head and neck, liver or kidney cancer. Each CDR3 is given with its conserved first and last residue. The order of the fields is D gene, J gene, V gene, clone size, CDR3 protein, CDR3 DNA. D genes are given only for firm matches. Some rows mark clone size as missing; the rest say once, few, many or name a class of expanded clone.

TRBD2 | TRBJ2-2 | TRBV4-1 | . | CASKILAGVNTGELFF | TGCGCCAGCAAAATACTAGCGGGAGTTAACACCGGGGAGCTGTTTTTT
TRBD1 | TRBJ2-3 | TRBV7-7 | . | CASSLNQGADTQYF | TGTGCTAGCAGCTTAAATCAGGGGGCAGATACGCAGTATTTT
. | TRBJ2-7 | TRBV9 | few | CASSRDATGLSSYEQYF | TGTGCCAGCAGCCGAGACGCAACAGGGTTGAGCTCCTACGAGCAGTACTTC
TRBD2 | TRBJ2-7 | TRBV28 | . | CASRLTSGRAYEQYF | TGTGCCAGCAGACTGACTAGCGGGAGAGCCTACGAGCAGTACTTC
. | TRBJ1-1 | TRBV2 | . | CATPGVGMNTEAFF | TGTGCCACCCCAGGTGTGGGAATGAACACTGAAGCTTTCTTT
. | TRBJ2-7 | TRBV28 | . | CASSGGPYEQYF | TGTGCCAGCAGTGGGGGACCCTACGAGCAGTACTTC
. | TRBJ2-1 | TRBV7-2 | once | CASSWDNEQFF | TGTGCCAGCAGCTGGGACAATGAGCAGTTCTTC
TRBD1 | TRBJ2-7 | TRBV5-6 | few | CASSRGQTKRGEQYF | TGTGCCAGCAGCCGGGGACAGACCAAACGGGGCGAGCAGTACTTC
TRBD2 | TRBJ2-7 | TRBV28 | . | CASSSLAGIIAQYF | TGTGCCAGCAGTTCACTAGCGGGAATCATTGCGCAGTACTTC
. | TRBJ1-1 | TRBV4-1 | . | CASSPGHLNTEAFF | TGCGCCAGCAGCCCGGGACATTTGAACACTGAAGCTTTCTTT
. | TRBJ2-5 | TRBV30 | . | CAWSLADQETQYF | TGTGCCTGGAGTCTGGCAGACCAAGAGACCCAGTACTTC
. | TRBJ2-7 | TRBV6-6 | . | CASSFAGYEQYF | TGTGCCAGCAGCTTTGCAGGGTACGAGCAGTACTTC
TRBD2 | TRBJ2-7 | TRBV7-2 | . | CASSLTLADSYEQYF | TGTGCCAGCAGCTTAACGCTAGCGGATTCCTACGAGCAGTACTTC
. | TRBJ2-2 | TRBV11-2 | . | CASSLVGGLTGELFF | TGTGCCAGCAGCTTAGTGGGGGGTTTAACCGGGGAGCTGTTTTTT
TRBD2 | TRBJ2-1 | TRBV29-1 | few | CSVELGTSSYNEQFF | TGCAGCGTTGAACTTGGGACTAGCAGCTACAATGAGCAGTTCTTC
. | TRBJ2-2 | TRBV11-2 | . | CASSLGENTGELFF | TGTGCCAGCAGCTTAGGAGAGAACACCGGGGAGCTGTTTTTT
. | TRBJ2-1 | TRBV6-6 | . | CASSYESGVDNEQFF | TGTGCCAGCAGTTACGAGTCGGGGGTCGACAATGAGCAGTTCTTC
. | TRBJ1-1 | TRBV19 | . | CASSILAKNTEAFF | TGTGCCAGTAGTATACTTGCCAAGAACACTGAAGCTTTCTTT
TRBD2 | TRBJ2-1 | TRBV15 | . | CATSRDPSGRAHNEQFF | TGTGCCACCAGCAGAGATCCTAGCGGGAGGGCCCACAATGAGCAGTTCTTC
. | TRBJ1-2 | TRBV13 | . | CASSSLGGPYGYTF | TGTGCCAGCAGCTCCCTCGGGGGCCCCTATGGCTACACCTTC
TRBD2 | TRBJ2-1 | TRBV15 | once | CATSRGIRLAGTYNEQFF | TGTGCCACCAGCAGAGGGATTAGACTAGCGGGTACCTACAATGAGCAGTTCTTC
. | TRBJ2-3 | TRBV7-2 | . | CASSSPSDTQYF | TGTGCCAGCAGCTCCCCATCAGATACGCAGTATTTT
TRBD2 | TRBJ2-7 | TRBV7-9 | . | CASILTSGSEQYF | TGTGCCAGCATCCTGACTAGCGGGAGTGAGCAGTACTTC
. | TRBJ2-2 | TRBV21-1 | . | CASSLAGTQRTGELFF | TGTGCCAGCAGTCTCGCCGGGACTCAGCGCACCGGGGAGCTGTTTTTT
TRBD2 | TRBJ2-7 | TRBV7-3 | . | CASSLGLAGTYEQYF | TGTGCCAGCAGCTTAGGTCTAGCGGGAACCTACGAGCAGTACTTC
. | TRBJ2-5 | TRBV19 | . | CASSSGDQETQYF | TGTGCCAGTAGTTCAGGGGACCAAGAGACCCAGTACTTC
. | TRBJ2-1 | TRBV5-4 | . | CASSWGYNEQFF | TGTGCCAGCAGCTGGGGGTACAATGAGCAGTTCTTC
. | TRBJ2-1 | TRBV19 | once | CASSIEGSGNNEQFF | TGTGCCAGTAGTATCGAGGGTAGCGGAAACAATGAGCAGTTCTTC
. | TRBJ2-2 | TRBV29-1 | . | CSVQTVNTGELFF | TGCAGCGTCCAAACGGTGAACACCGGGGAGCTGTTTTTT
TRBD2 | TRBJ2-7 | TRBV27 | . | CASAPGGPSYEQYF | TGTGCCAGCGCCCCGGGAGGGCCTTCCTACGAGCAGTACTTC
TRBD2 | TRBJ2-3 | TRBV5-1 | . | CASSFNPGGPADTQYF | TGCGCCAGCAGCTTCAATCCGGGAGGGCCAGCAGATACGCAGTATTTT
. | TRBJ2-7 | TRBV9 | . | CASSGEVGYEQYF | TGTGCCAGCAGCGGGGAGGTCGGCTACGAGCAGTACTTC
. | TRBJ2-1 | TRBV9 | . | CASSVPGDYNEQFF | TGTGCCAGCAGCGTCCCAGGGGACTACAATGAGCAGTTCTTC
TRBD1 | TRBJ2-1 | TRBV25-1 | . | CASGQGLDEQFF | TGTGCCAGCGGACAGGGGCTCGATGAGCAGTTCTTC
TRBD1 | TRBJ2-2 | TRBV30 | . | CAWEGPDRAAGELFF | TGTGCCTGGGAGGGCCCAGACAGGGCGGCCGGGGAGCTGTTTTTT
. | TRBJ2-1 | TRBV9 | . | CASSVVSSEQFF | TGTGCCAGCAGCGTAGTGAGCTCTGAGCAGTTCTTC
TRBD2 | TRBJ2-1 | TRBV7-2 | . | CASSFGGAPRQFF | TGTGCCAGCAGCTTCGGGGGGGCCCCTCGGCAGTTCTTC
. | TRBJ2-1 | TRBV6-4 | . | CASSEEWAVGYEQFF | TGTGCCAGCAGTGAGGAGTGGGCGGTAGGGTATGAGCAGTTCTTC
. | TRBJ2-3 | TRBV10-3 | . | CAIMDLRTDTQYF | TGTGCCATCATGGACCTACGCACAGATACGCAGTATTTT